This entry describes one T cell receptor beta chain. Its antigen is undetermined. A diagnosis was made from clinical symptoms together with serum thyroxine, TRAb, thyroid ultrasound and orbital computed tomography. The TCR beta CDR3 regions underwent amplification from RNA transcripts. First-round RT-PCR used HTBI primers; second-round multiplex PCR followed. TCRdb independently ran MiXCR on the multiplex PCR reads; one entry per CDR3 protein. This sample has around 1,200,000 distinct CDR3 sequences; about two fifths occur once, and the top ten carry around 10%. The data were taken from a study of Graves' ophthalmopathy and Graves' hyperthyroidism. Study results and limitations: Both a roughly 68% sensitivity and a 72.22% specificity characterized the model's predictions of ophthalmopathy progression. The authors also found most expanded thyroid clonotypes above 0.001 frequency in blood.

V was cut by 1 base and J by 2 bases, with 14 bases left in between. The length of the CDR3 is 16 residues. CDR1 and CDR2 (germline): SGHTA, FQGNSA. The sequence was collected from an adult man with Graves' hyperthyroidism. The source material was peripheral blood or thyroid tissue (not recorded which). This sequence joins TRBV7-2 and TRBJ1-2; D is unresolved. CDR3: CASSLDKTTCNYGYTF. The CDR3 DNA is TGTGCCAGCAGCTTAGACAAGACTACTTGCAACTATGGCTACACCTTC.